This T cell receptor beta chain is from a study of OX40 agonist ivuxolimab in advanced cancers. On the study more broadly: Intravenous ivuxolimab at 0.01 to 10 mg/kg was given to patients every 2 weeks. Two patients with cutaneous melanoma and one with hepatocellular carcinoma, three in total, showed partial responses.

Germline CDR1 and CDR2: MNHNY and SVGAGI (reference sequence). The CDR3 length is 12 residues. V was trimmed by 11 bases and J by 5 bases, leaving 16 bases between them. General study points: The expanded peripheral T cells' antigen specificity was not determined.

About this clone: Its antigen is currently unknown.

TCRdb's table, derived via immunoSEQ multiplex PCR, lists solely in-frame clones and lacks some. Of about 61,000 clones in the sample, around four fifths were seen once. The J gene is TRBJ2-7, the V gene TRBV6-6, with D perhaps TRBD1 or TRBD2 (6 bases each). The clonotype comes from an adult with an advanced solid tumor such as melanoma, head and neck, liver or kidney cancer. Source: CD4+ or CD8+ T cells sorted from blood, taken in a trial of the OX40 agonist ivuxolimab. CDR3 nucleotide sequence: TGTGCCTGCGGGATAGGGGGAAACGAGCAGTACTTC. Encoded protein: CACGIGGNEQYF.